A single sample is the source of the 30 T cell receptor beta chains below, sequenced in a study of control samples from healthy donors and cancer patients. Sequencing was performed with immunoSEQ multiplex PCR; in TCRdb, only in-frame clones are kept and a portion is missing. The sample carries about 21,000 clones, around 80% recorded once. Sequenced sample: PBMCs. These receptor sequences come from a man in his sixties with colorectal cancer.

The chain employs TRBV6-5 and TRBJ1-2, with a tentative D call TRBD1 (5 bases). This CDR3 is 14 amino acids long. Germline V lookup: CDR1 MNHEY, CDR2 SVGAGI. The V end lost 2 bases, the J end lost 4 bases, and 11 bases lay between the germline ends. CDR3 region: CASSYGRGGYGYTF. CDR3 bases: TGTGCCAGCAGTTACGGACGGGGGGGCTATGGCTACACCTTC.

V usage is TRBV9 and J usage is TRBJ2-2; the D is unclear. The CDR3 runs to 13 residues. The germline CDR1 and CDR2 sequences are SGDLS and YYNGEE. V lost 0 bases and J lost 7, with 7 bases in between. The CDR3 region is CASSVGAGGELFF. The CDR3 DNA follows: TGTGCCAGCAGCGTAGGAGCTGGCGGGGAGCTGTTTTTT. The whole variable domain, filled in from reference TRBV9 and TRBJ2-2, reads DSGVTQTPKHLITATGQRVTLRCSPRSGDLSVYWYQQSLDQGLQFLIQYYNGEERAKGNILERFSAQQFPDLHSELNLSSLELGDSALYFCASSVGAGGELFFGEGSRLTVL.

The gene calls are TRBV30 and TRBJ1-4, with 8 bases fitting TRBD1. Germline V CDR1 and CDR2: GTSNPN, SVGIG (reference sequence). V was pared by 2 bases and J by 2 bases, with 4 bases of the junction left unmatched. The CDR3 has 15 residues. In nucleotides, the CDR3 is TGTGCCTGGAGTACTTACAGGGGGACTAATGAAAAACTGTTTTTT. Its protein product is CAWSTYRGTNEKLFF.

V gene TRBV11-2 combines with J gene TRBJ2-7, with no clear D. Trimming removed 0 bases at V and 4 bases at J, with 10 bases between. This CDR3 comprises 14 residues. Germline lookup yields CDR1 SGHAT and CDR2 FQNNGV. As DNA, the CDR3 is TGTGCCAGCAGCTTAGATCAAACAGTATACGAGCAGTACGTC. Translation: CASSLDQTVYEQYV.

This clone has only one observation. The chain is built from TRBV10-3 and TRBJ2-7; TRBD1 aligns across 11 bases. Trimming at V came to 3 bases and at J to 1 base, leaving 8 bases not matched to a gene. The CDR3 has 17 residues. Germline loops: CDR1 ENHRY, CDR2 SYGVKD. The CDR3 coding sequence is TGTGCCATCAGTGATTCTAGGGACAGGGGGAGTTCCTACGAGCAGTACGTC. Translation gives CAISDSRDRGSSYEQYV.

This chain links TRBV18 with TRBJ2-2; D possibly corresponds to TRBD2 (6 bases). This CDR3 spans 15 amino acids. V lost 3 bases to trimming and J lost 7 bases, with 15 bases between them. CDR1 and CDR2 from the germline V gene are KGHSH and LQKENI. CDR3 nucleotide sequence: TGTGCCAGCTCACCGCGGACTGCCGGGGGCGGGGAGCTGTTTTTT. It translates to CASSPRTAGGGELFF.

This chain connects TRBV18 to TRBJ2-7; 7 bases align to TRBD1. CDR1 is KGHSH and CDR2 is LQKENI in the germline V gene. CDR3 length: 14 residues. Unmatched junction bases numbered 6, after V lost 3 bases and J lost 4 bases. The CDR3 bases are TGTGCCAGCTCACCCGACAGGGAAGCTTACGAGCAGTACTTC. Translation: CASSPDREAYEQYF.

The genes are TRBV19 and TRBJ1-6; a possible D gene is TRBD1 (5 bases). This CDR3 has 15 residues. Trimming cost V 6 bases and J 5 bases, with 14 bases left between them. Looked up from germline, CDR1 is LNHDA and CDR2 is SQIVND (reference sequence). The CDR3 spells CASSMQAGDNSPLHF. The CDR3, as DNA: TGTGCCAGTAGCATGCAGGCGGGGGATAATTCACCCCTCCACTTT. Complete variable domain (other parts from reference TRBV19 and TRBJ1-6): DGGITQSPKYLFRKEGQNVTLSCEQNLNHDAMYWYRQDPGQGLRLIYYSQIVNDFQKGDIAEGYSVSREKKESFPLTVTSAQKNPTAFYLCASSMQAGDNSPLHFGNGTRLTVT.

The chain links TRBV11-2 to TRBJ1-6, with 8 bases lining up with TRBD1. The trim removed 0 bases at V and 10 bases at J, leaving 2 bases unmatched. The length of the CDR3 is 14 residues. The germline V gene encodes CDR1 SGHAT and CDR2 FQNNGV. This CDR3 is CASSLEDRDSPLHF. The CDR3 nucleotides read TGTGCCAGCAGCTTAGAGGACAGGGACTCACCCCTCCACTTT.

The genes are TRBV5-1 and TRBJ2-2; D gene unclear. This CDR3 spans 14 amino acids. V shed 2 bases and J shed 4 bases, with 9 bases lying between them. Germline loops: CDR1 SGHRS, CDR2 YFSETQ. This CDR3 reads CASSLAWGTGELFF. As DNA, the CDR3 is TGCGCCAGCAGCTTAGCATGGGGCACCGGGGAGCTGTTTTTT.

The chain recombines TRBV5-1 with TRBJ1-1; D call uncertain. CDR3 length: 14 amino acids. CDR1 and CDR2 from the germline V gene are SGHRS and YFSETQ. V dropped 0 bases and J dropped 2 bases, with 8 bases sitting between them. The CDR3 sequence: CASSLVSGNTEAFF. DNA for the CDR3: TGCGCCAGCAGCTTGGTATCAGGTAACACTGAAGCTTTCTTT.

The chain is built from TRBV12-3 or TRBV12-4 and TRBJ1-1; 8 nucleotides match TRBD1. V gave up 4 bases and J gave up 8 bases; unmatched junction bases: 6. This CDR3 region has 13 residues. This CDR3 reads CASSSRGQGEAFF. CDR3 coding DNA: TGTGCCAGCAGTTCCAGGGGGCAGGGGGAAGCTTTCTTT.

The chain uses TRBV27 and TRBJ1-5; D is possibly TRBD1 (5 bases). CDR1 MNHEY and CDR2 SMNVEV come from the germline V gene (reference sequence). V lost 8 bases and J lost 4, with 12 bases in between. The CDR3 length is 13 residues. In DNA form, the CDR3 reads TGTGCCAGCGTCCAGGGACCTAATCAGCCCCAGCATTTT. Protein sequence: CASVQGPNQPQHF.

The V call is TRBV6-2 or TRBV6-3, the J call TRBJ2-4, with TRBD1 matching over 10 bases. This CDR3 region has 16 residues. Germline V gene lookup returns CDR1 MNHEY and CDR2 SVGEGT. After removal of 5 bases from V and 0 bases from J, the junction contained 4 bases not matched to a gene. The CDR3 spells CASSRQGALAKNIQYF. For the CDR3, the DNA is TGTGCCAGCAGTAGACAGGGGGCTTTAGCCAAAAACATTCAGTACTTC.

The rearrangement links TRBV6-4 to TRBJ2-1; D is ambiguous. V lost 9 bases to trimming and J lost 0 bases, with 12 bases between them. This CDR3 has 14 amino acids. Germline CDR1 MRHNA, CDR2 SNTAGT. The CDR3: CARGHRSSYNEQFF. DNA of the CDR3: TGTGCCAGGGGTCATAGGAGCTCCTACAATGAGCAGTTCTTC.

CDR3 sequence (DNA): TGTGCCATCAGTGCAGGGGGTGGGAACTATGGCTACACCTTC. This sequence encodes CAISAGGGNYGYTF. V gene TRBV10-3 combines with J gene TRBJ1-2, with TRBD1 matching 7 bases. Trimming removed 4 bases from V and 2 bases from J; junction bases left unmatched: 4. The CDR3 has 14 residues. CDR1 ENHRY and CDR2 SYGVKD come from the germline V gene.

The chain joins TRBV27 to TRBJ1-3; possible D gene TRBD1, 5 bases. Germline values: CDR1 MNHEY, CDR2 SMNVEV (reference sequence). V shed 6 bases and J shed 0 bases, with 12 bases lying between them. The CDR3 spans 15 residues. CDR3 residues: CASRKRGDSGNTIYF. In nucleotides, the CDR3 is TGTGCCAGCAGAAAAAGGGGTGACTCTGGAAACACCATATATTTT.

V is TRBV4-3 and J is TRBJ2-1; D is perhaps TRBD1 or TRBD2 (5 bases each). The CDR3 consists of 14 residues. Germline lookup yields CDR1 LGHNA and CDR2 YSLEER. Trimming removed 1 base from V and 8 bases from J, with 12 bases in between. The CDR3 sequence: CASSQAWGLHEQFF. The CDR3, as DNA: TGCGCCAGCAGCCAAGCGTGGGGGTTGCATGAGCAGTTCTTC.

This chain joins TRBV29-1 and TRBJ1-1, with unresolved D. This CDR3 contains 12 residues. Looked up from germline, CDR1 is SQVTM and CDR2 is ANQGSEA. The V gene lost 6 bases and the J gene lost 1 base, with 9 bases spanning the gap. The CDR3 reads CSVQHGNTEAFF. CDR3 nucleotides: TGCAGCGTCCAACATGGGAACACTGAAGCTTTCTTT.

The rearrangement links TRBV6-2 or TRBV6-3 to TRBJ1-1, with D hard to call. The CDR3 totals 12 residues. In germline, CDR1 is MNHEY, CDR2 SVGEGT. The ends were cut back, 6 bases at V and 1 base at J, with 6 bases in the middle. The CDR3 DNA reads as TGTGCCAGCAGCTTCAAGAACACTGAAGCTTTCTTT. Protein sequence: CASSFKNTEAFF.

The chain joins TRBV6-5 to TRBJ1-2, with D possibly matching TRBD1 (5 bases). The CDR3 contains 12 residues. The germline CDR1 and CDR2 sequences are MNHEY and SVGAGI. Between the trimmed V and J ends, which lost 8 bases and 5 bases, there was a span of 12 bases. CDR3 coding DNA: TGTGCCAGCGCGGACATCGGGTATGGCTACACCTTC. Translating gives CASADIGYGYTF.

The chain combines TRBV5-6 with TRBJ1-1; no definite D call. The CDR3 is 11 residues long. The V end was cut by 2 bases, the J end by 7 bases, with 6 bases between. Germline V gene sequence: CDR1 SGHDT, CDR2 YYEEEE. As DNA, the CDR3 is TGTGCCAGCAGCTTCGAGAGTGAAGCTTTCTTT. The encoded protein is CASSFESEAFF. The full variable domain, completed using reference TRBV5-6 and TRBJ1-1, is DAGVTQSPTHLIKTRGQQVTLRCSPKSGHDTVSWYQQALGQGPQFIFQYYEEEERQRGNFPDRFSGHQFPNYSSELNVNALLLGDSALYLCASSFESEAFFGQGTRLTVV.

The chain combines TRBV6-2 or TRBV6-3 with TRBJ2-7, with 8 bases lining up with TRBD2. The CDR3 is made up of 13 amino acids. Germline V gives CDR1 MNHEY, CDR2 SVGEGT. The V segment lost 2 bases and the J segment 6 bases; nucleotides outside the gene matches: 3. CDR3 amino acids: CASSYPGGAEQYV. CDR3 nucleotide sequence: TGTGCCAGCAGTTACCCCGGGGGGGCCGAGCAGTACGTC.

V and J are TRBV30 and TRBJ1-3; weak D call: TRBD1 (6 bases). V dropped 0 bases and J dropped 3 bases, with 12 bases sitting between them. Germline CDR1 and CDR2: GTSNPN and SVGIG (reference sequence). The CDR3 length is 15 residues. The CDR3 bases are TGTGCCTGGAGTGTAAGGGGCAGGGGTGGAAACACCATATATTTT. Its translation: CAWSVRGRGGNTIYF.

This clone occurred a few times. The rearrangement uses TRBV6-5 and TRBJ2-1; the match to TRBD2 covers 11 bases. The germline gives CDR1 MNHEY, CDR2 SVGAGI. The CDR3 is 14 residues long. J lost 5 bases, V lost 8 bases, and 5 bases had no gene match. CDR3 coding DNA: TGTGCCAGCGCCAGACTAGCGGGGAACAATGAGCAGTTCTTC. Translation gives CASARLAGNNEQFF.

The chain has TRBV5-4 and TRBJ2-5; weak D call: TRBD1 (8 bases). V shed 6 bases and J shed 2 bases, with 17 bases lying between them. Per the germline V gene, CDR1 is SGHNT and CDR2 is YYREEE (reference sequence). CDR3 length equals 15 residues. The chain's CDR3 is CASTETGGLQETQYF. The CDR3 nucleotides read TGTGCCAGCACGGAAACAGGGGGACTACAAGAGACCCAGTACTTC.

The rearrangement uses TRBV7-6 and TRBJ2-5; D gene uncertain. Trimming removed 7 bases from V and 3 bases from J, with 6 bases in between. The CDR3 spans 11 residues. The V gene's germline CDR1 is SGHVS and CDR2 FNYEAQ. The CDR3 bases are TGTGCCAGCAAAGGAGAAGAGACCCAGTACTTC. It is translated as CASKGEETQYF.

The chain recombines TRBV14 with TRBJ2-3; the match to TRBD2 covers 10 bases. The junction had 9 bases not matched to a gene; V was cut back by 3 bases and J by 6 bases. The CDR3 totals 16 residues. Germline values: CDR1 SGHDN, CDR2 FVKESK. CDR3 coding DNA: TGTGCCAGCAGCCAGAACAGCGGGGGGGCGTCTGATACGCAGTATTTT. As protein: CASSQNSGGASDTQYF.

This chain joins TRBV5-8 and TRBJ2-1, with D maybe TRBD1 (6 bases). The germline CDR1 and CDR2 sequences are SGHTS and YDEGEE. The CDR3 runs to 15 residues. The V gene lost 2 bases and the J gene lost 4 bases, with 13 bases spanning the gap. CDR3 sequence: CASSFRQDEYNEQFF. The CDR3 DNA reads TGTGCCAGCAGCTTTCGACAGGACGAGTACAATGAGCAGTTCTTC.

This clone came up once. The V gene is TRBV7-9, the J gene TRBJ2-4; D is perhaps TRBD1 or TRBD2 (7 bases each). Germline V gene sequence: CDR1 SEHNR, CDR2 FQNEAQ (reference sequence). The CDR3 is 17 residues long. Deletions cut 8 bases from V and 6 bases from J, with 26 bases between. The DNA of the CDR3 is TGTGCCAGCGCCCCGAGCCTGACAGGGACTATCGGAAACATTCAGTACTTC. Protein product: CASAPSLTGTIGNIQYF.